This entry features one T cell receptor (beta chain) sequence. Its target is not known. Deletions cut 4 bases from V and 0 bases from J, with 10 bases between. The CDR3 is made up of 14 amino acids. Germline CDR1 and CDR2: SGHTA and FQGNSA. TCRB transcripts that were expressed got sequenced, as all of the isolated RNA had been reverse transcribed. Sequenced by immunoSEQ multiplex PCR; TCRdb stores in-frame clones only, minus some. The sample has about 320,000 clones, 12% to 15% seen once. The sample belongs to a study of beta chain features in type 1 diabetes. As for the study in general: All samples yielded about 100 million examined sorted cells.

The study's findings and limits: A pattern of fewer insertions and more deletions at VDJ junctions was seen in type 1 diabetes patients.

The sample comprised central memory CD4+ T cells from blood. V gene TRBV7-2 combines with J gene TRBJ2-7; D is uncertain. This TCR derives from a man younger than 40 in good health. CDR3 in DNA: TGTGCCAGCAGCTCCACCCCTAGCTCCTACGAGCAGTACGTC. Amino acids: CASSSTPSSYEQYV.